Detailed here is one T cell receptor (beta chain). As yet, its antigen is unknown. V lost 5 bases, J lost 7 bases, and 8 bases lay in between. This CDR3 spans 11 amino acids. Per the germline V gene, CDR1 is MNHNS and CDR2 is SASEGT. The data were taken from a study of T cells in localized non-small cell lung cancer. Study-wide findings and caveats: When the top 100 tumor clones were examined, a median around 61 of them also appeared in the adjacent lung, which was paired and uninvolved. Elevated circulating T cell density in blood was associated with longer overall survival. Investigators sequenced only a single tumor region, leaving heterogeneity possible. The study found T cell clonality highest in uninvolved adjacent lung, above tumor.

Profiling relied on immunoSEQ multiplex PCR, and the TCRdb table lists in-frame clones only, not all of them. The sample records some 51,000 clones, 86% being singletons. This material consisted of peripheral blood, taken before any cancer treatment. This receptor was taken from a woman aged 40-75 years with stage I lung adenocarcinoma. V is TRBV6-1 and J is TRBJ1-1, with unresolved D. In nucleotides, the CDR3 is TGTGCCAGCAGTTCTTCCAGTGAAGCTTTCTTT. It is translated as CASSSSSEAFF.